The TCR beta chain under discussion was sequenced for a study of early T cells in non-severe SARS-CoV-2 infection. Individually, cDNA molecules had unique molecular identifiers attached to them. In TCRdb, the 5' RACE reads were re-called with MiXCR into one record per CDR3 protein. The sample contains roughly 75,000 distinct CDR3 sequences, approximately 12% of which appear only once. Specimen: whole blood. The TCR originated in an adult who was a healthcare worker with PCR-confirmed SARS-CoV-2 infection or an uninfected control (not recorded which).

CDR3 DNA sequence: TGCAGTGCATTCCCGCTTAGGGGGCAGCTTCATTCACCCCTCCACTTT. This gives the protein CSAFPLRGQLHSPLHF. The chain joins TRBV20-1 to TRBJ1-6; 7 bases fit TRBD1. The germline CDR1 and CDR2 sequences are DFQATT and SNEGSKA (reference sequence). The CDR3 loop spans 16 amino acids. Germline trimming cut 6 bases from V and 8 bases from J; bases unmatched to any gene: 16.